This entry is about one TCR beta chain. Authors' processing steps: Estimates of nucleated cell counts were drawn from the amplification of reference gene primers. Measured with immunoSEQ multiplex PCR; TCRdb has only the in-frame clones, and not every one. V and J calls and clone size are those listed in that table; D and trimming were worked out from the DNA. Here the sample spans about 190,000 clones, around 83% being singletons. The sample originates from a study of blood T cell repertoires in COVID-19. Across the whole study: COVID-19 samples, acute and convalescent, were from the United States, Italy and Spain.

The germline V and J ends were trimmed by 1 base and 0 bases, with 10 bases remaining between them. Germline CDR1 SGHVS, CDR2 FNYEAQ. The CDR3 is made up of 17 amino acids. Sequenced: peripheral blood. The clonotype comes from a woman between 35 and 50 years old with acute or convalescent COVID-19. The gene calls are TRBV7-6 and TRBJ2-6; TRBD1 is a possible D gene (6 bases). The CDR3 DNA is TGTGCCAGCAGCTTAGGTACAGGGACCTCTGGGGCCAACGTCCTGACTTTC. This codes for CASSLGTGTSGANVLTF.